One and the same sample provided the 27 T cell receptor beta chains below, sequenced in a study of CD8+CD57+ T cells in acquired aplastic anemia listed by TCRdb under 2018. Sequencing was performed on an Illumina HiSeq 2000. Genomic DNA was used as template for profiling of TCR beta VDJ combinations and CDR3 sequences. Clones were called with MiXCR by TCRdb after fastp trimmed the public reads at Q25, and only in-frame beta chains were retained. Rows matching on CDR3 protein sequence are summarized as one entry with the most common DNA and genes. The sample yields just over 200,000 distinct CDR3 sequences; approximately 65% were counted once. The ten largest clones capture 58% of the sample. The patients picked for sequencing were ones in whom flow cytometry had shown an expansion of CD8+CD57+ cells. Sequenced sample: sorted CD4+, CD8+, or CD8+CD57+ T cells (not recorded which) from PBMCs. Every receptor here comes from a human donor with aplastic anemia.

The chain couples TRBV20-1 to TRBJ2-7, with a weak D call TRBD1 (5 bases). V was clipped by 7 bases and J by 0 bases, with 10 bases between them. This CDR3 has 12 amino acids. The V gene's germline CDR1 is DFQATT and CDR2 SNEGSKA (reference sequence). CDR3 in DNA: TGCAGTGTTCTACAGGACTCCTACGAGCAGTACTTC. This sequence encodes CSVLQDSYEQYF.

The chain combines TRBV7-6 with TRBJ2-7; D ambiguous. This CDR3 spans 13 amino acids. Per the germline V gene, CDR1 is SGHVS and CDR2 is FNYEAQ. Trimming shortened V by 5 bases and J by 3 bases, and 11 bases separated the two germline ends. The DNA for the CDR3 is TGTGCCAGCAGCCCCGGGCCCAACTACGAGCAGTACTTC. It yields the protein CASSPGPNYEQYF.

The rearrangement joins TRBV10-2 to TRBJ1-6, with TRBD1 as a possible D gene (5 bases). CDR1 is WSHSY, CDR2 SAAADI, per germline. Trimming shortened V by 2 bases and J by 10 bases, and 15 bases separated the two germline ends. The CDR3 is 15 residues long. The CDR3 protein is CASSEESGQRSPLHF. CDR3 nucleotide sequence: TGCGCCAGCAGTGAGGAGTCAGGGCAGAGGTCACCCCTCCACTTT.

This clonotype has a handful of counts. The chain combines TRBV6-6 with TRBJ1-5; D is uncertain. CDR1 is MNHNY and CDR2 is SVGAGI in the germline V gene (reference sequence). V dropped 2 bases and J dropped 3 bases, with 5 bases sitting between them. This CDR3 spans 13 amino acids. The CDR3 DNA is TGTGCCAGCAGTTACAGTGCCAATCAGCCCCAGCATTTT. This codes for CASSYSANQPQHF.

This sequence joins TRBV19 and TRBJ2-3; D is perhaps TRBD2 (6 bases). Per germline, CDR1 LNHDA and CDR2 SQIVND (reference sequence). The CDR3 consists of 15 residues. The V end was cut by 2 bases, the J end by 5 bases, with 14 bases between. CDR3 protein: CASSIRDGLRDTQYF. The CDR3 DNA reads TGTGCCAGTAGTATACGAGACGGACTAAGAGATACGCAGTATTTT.

Note on this clonotype: A junction end diverges from the germline sequence, so it may reflect a read error. This sequence joins TRBV29-1 and TRBJ2-7; 7 nucleotides line up with TRBD2. Germline assignment: CDR1 SQVTM and CDR2 ANQGSEA. CDR3 size: 15 residues. The CDR3 coding sequence is TGCAGCGTTGCGGGAGGTGTACAGAGCTCCTACGATCAGTACTTC. Encoded protein: CSVAGGVQSSYDQYF.

Details on this clonotype: This CDR3 fails to terminate in the conserved phenylalanine or tryptophan, so it likely reflects a read error. The chain carries TRBV11-3 and TRBJ2-7; unclear D gene. Germline CDR1 and CDR2: SGHNT and YENEEA. Trimming removed 8 bases from V and 3 bases from J, with 14 bases in between. This CDR3 region has 13 residues. The CDR3 DNA reads as TGTGCCAGCGAAGACGACAATAACTACGAGCAGTACTCC. Protein product: CASEDDNNYEQYS.

The table lists this clonotype with many counts. This chain links TRBV12-5 with TRBJ2-7, with 8 bases fitting TRBD1. V was pared by 6 bases and J by 1 base, with 8 bases of the junction left unmatched. Germline assignment: CDR1 LGHNT and CDR2 FRNRAP. The CDR3 has 15 residues. The CDR3 protein is CASGITDRDSYEQYF. For the CDR3, the DNA is TGTGCTAGTGGGATAACGGACAGGGATTCCTACGAGCAGTACTTC.

The chain uses TRBV20-1 and TRBJ2-5; a weak D match, TRBD2 (5 bases). The CDR3 is 11 amino acids. Between the trimmed V and J ends, which lost 5 bases and 5 bases, there was a span of 9 bases. Germline V lookup: CDR1 DFQATT, CDR2 SNEGSKA (reference sequence). For the CDR3, the DNA is TGCAGTGCTGGACTGGGGGAGACCCAGTACTTC. The encoded protein is CSAGLGETQYF.

As to this clonotype: A read error may account for a junction end that differs from germline. The chain combines TRBV20-1 with TRBJ1-1, with D perhaps TRBD1 (5 bases). CDR1 DFQATT and CDR2 SNEGSKA come from the germline V gene (reference sequence). There are 11 residues in the CDR3. CDR3 bases: TGCAGTGCTAGACACGCGGAGGGGACTTCCTTT. Translation: CSARHAEGTSF.

The J gene is TRBJ2-2, the V gene TRBV2; D uncertain. The CDR3 consists of 15 residues. V was shortened by 6 bases and J by 4 bases, with 15 bases between the two germline ends. CDR1 is SNHLY, CDR2 FYNNEI, per germline. The CDR3 sequence: CASSLDQRGTGELFF. The CDR3 DNA follows: TGTGCCAGCAGCCTAGACCAGCGCGGCACCGGGGAGCTGTTTTTT.

The chain carries TRBV10-3 and TRBJ1-1; possible D gene TRBD1, 5 bases. The CDR3 totals 14 residues. Trimming stripped 7 bases from V and 6 bases from J, with 18 bases between. From germline, CDR1 is ENHRY and CDR2 SYGVKD. CDR3 nucleotide sequence: TGTGCCATCACCGGGGGTGGGGGAATCGCTGAAGCTTTCTTT. Amino acids: CAITGGGGIAEAFF.

The chain recombines TRBV2 with TRBJ1-5; 8 bases fit TRBD1. V lost 11 bases to trimming and J lost 4 bases; unmatched junction nucleotides: 7. This CDR3 spans 13 amino acids. The germline V gene has CDR1 SNHLY and CDR2 FYNNEI. The DNA for the CDR3 is TGTGCCGGACAGGGACAGCTGAATCAGCCCCAGCATTTT. This codes for CAGQGQLNQPQHF.

In the case of this clonotype: As the CDR3 is not closed by the conserved phenylalanine or tryptophan, this likely results from a read error. This rearrangement joins TRBV15 to TRBJ2-7; 7 nucleotides match TRBD1. Germline values: CDR1 LNHNV, CDR2 YYDKDF (reference sequence). J gave up 3 bases and V 3 bases, and 8 bases lay outside the gene matches. CDR3 length: 15 amino acids. The CDR3 DNA sequence: TGTGCCACCAGCAGCGGCCGGGACAGTCTCTACGAGCAGTACTTG. Its protein is CATSSGRDSLYEQYL.

The genes are TRBV5-1 and TRBJ2-1; 8 bases line up with TRBD2. V shed 1 base, J shed 9 bases, and the junction held 6 bases outside the gene matches. The length of the CDR3 is 14 residues. In germline, CDR1 is SGHRS, CDR2 YFSETQ. CDR3 loop: CASSLRRAGGEQFF. CDR3 nucleotides: TGCGCCAGCAGCTTGAGGAGGGCGGGGGGTGAGCAGTTCTTC.

The chain joins TRBV14 to TRBJ2-1, with D unclear. In germline, CDR1 is SGHDN, CDR2 FVKESK. The V gene lost 0 bases and the J gene lost 5 bases, with 11 bases spanning the gap. The CDR3 has 15 amino acids. The CDR3 loop is CASSQDPLTNNEQFF. CDR3 nucleotides: TGTGCCAGCAGCCAAGACCCCCTAACTAACAATGAGCAGTTCTTC.

The chain is built from TRBV12-3 or TRBV12-4 and TRBJ2-7, with 9 positions matching TRBD1. There are 14 residues in the CDR3. V shed 6 bases and J 3 bases; nucleotides not matched to a gene: 6. The CDR3 DNA follows: TGTGCCAGCAGCCCCGGGACAGGGTTCTACGAGCAGTACTTC. Translation: CASSPGTGFYEQYF.

The V call is TRBV9, the J call TRBJ2-2; 7 bases match TRBD2. J gave up 6 bases and V 0 bases, and 5 bases lay outside the gene matches. This CDR3 has 15 amino acids. Germline lookup yields CDR1 SGDLS and CDR2 YYNGEE. The CDR3 here is CASSVGAGVAGELFF. The CDR3 DNA sequence: TGTGCCAGCAGCGTAGGGGCGGGGGTCGCCGGGGAGCTGTTTTTT.

This sequence joins TRBV24-1 and TRBJ1-5; 9 bases fit TRBD1. CDR3 length: 15 residues. In germline, CDR1 is KGHDR, CDR2 SFDVKD. The V segment lost 4 bases and the J segment 0 bases; nucleotides outside the gene matches: 0. This CDR3 reads CATSEGQGSNQPQHF. The CDR3 DNA reads TGTGCCACCAGTGAGGGACAGGGTAGCAATCAGCCCCAGCATTTT.

The chain carries TRBV6-2 or TRBV6-3 and TRBJ2-7; D possibly corresponds to TRBD1 (6 bases). The length of the CDR3 is 14 residues. V lost 8 bases and J 5 bases, leaving 19 bases between the germline ends. Germline V CDR1 and CDR2: MNHEY, SVGEGT. The chain's CDR3 is CASGRRQGTHEQYF. The DNA of the CDR3 is TGTGCCAGCGGTCGAAGGCAGGGGACCCACGAGCAGTACTTC.

The V gene is TRBV14, the J gene TRBJ2-5; 10 nucleotides match TRBD2. With V trimmed by 4 bases and J by 2 bases, 7 bases remained unmatched. Germline values: CDR1 SGHDN, CDR2 FVKESK. The length of the CDR3 is 16 residues. The CDR3 DNA reads as TGTGCCAGCAGCCGGGGACTAGCGAAGGGACAAGAGACCCAGTACTTC. This codes for CASSRGLAKGQETQYF.

The chain joins TRBV2 to TRBJ1-5; D is perhaps TRBD1 (6 bases). The CDR3 is made up of 13 amino acids. The V gene's germline CDR1 is SNHLY and CDR2 FYNNEI. The ends were cut back, 7 bases at V and 3 bases at J, with 10 bases in the middle. The CDR3 loop is CASTRQDNQPQHF. For the CDR3, the DNA is TGTGCCAGCACTCGACAGGACAATCAGCCCCAGCATTTT.

The J gene is TRBJ1-1, the V gene TRBV15; D uncertain. V lost 1 base to trimming and J lost 1 base, with 10 bases between them. Germline V gene lookup returns CDR1 LNHNV and CDR2 YYDKDF (reference sequence). There are 15 residues in the CDR3. CDR3 residues: CATSRVEGGNTEAFF. CDR3 DNA sequence: TGTGCCACCAGCAGAGTGGAGGGAGGGAACACTGAAGCTTTCTTT.

A word on this clonotype: Sequence at one end of the junction differs from germline and may be a read error. J is TRBJ2-1 and V is TRBV6-6; 12 bases are a match to TRBD2. Germline CDR1 is MNHNY and CDR2 is SVGAGI (reference sequence). The CDR3 consists of 15 residues. The CDR3 is CASSYSTSGGNEQSF. The CDR3 nucleotides are TGTGCCAGCAGTTACTCGACTAGCGGGGGCAATGAGCAGTCCTTC.

The chain couples TRBV10-3 to TRBJ2-2; 8 bases align to TRBD1. J lost 2 bases, V lost 6 bases, and 2 bases had no gene match. There are 14 residues in the CDR3. Germline V CDR1 and CDR2: ENHRY, SYGVKD. The DNA of the CDR3 is TGTGCCATCAGGGGGACAGGTAACACCGGGGAGCTGTTTTTT. This gives the protein CAIRGTGNTGELFF.

The chain combines TRBV24-1 with TRBJ1-2; D remains unclear. This CDR3 is built from 15 residues. The germline CDR1 and CDR2 sequences are KGHDR and SFDVKD. V lost 2 bases and J lost 3, with 12 bases in between. In DNA, the CDR3 is TGTGCCACCAGTGATTCGAGAGGGCCGGACTATGGCTACACCTTC. Translated: CATSDSRGPDYGYTF.

This clonotype was detected a few times. The chain couples TRBV10-3 to TRBJ2-7; 14 bases are shared with TRBD2. V lost 6 bases and J lost 4; bases outside the gene matches: 5. This CDR3 has 15 residues. The germline V gene has CDR1 ENHRY and CDR2 SYGVKD. CDR3 protein: CAISLTSGRGYEQYF. Here the CDR3 DNA reads TGTGCCATCAGCCTGACTAGCGGGAGGGGATACGAGCAGTACTTC.